These 32 T cell receptor beta chains were sequenced from one sample in a study of blood T cells in healthy people across ages (dated by TCRdb to between 2015 and 2017). Preparation of the library involved 5' RACE. For sequencing, an Illumina HiSeq 2500 was employed. A second roughly 7 to 11 cycle PCR used a sample-barcoded 5' primer and a J-beta primer mix. TCRdb reanalyzed the raw reads on its own, using fastp at Q25 for trimming and MiXCR for clone calling, and kept in-frame beta chains. A single entry per CDR3 protein holds the most common genes and DNA from its merged rows. For this sample the table gives roughly 1,500,000 distinct CDR3 sequences, of which roughly 32% were detected only once. Together, the top ten hold around 11% of the sample. The material sequenced was blood. These receptors all come from a woman in her twenties or thirties in good health.

V and J are TRBV4-1 and TRBJ2-5; D call uncertain. The CDR3 is made up of 17 amino acids. Germline V gives CDR1 MGHRA, CDR2 YSYEKL. V dropped 0 bases and J dropped 1 base, with 15 bases sitting between them. CDR3 in DNA: TGCGCCAGCAGCCAAGAAGCCTCCGGGTCTATCCAAGAGACCCAGTACTTC. Its translation is CASSQEASGSIQETQYF.

There are a few counts of this clonotype. The chain is built from TRBV6-6 and TRBJ2-7, with TRBD1 identical over 9 bases. The CDR3 extends over 15 amino acids. J was trimmed by 4 bases and V by 2 bases; bases with no gene match: 6. In germline, CDR1 is MNHNY, CDR2 SVGAGI (reference sequence). This CDR3 reads CASSYGTGNRYEQYF. For the CDR3, the DNA is TGTGCCAGCAGTTACGGGACAGGGAATAGGTACGAGCAGTACTTC.

The chain links TRBV20-1 to TRBJ2-3; 7 nucleotides agree with TRBD2. The V gene's germline CDR1 is DFQATT and CDR2 SNEGSKA (reference sequence). The J segment lost 3 bases and the V segment lost 5 bases, leaving 14 bases of the junction unmatched. This CDR3 has 16 amino acids. In DNA, the CDR3 is TGCAGTGCTGGCCCCCACTGGCGGGAGAGAACAGATACGCAGTATTTT. Protein: CSAGPHWRERTDTQYF.

This clonotype showed up just once. This sequence joins TRBV5-1 and TRBJ2-3, with 8 bases matching TRBD2. The junction had 11 bases not matched to a gene; V was cut back by 0 bases and J by 8 bases. The CDR3 has 16 amino acids. Germline V gene sequence: CDR1 SGHRS, CDR2 YFSETQ. CDR3 coding DNA: TGCGCCAGCAGCTTGGAGACGGGGGGGCCGAGTACTACGCAGTATTTT. This translates into CASSLETGGPSTTQYF.

This clonotype was seen repeatedly, ten times or more. The rearrangement joins TRBV15 to TRBJ1-5, with TRBD1 matching over 8 bases. The junction had 9 bases not matched to a gene; V was cut back by 8 bases and J by 3 bases. The CDR3 has 15 amino acids. The germline gives CDR1 LNHNV, CDR2 YYDKDF (reference sequence). The CDR3, as DNA: TGTGCCACCCACCCCAGGGACAGGACCAATCAGCCCCAGCATTTT. Protein sequence: CATHPRDRTNQPQHF. Looking up the rest from reference TRBV15 and TRBJ1-5 gives the full variable domain: DAMVIQNPRYQVTQFGKPVTLSCSQTLNHNVMYWYQQKSSQAPKLLFHYYDKDFNNEADTPDNFQSRRPNTSFCFLDIRSPGLGDTAMYLCATHPRDRTNQPQHFGDGTRLSIL.

This clonotype was found many times. The rearrangement uses TRBV7-9 and TRBJ2-7; TRBD2 matches 8 bases. J was trimmed by 2 bases and V by 8 bases; bases with no gene match: 5. CDR3 length: 13 residues. Per germline, CDR1 SEHNR and CDR2 FQNEAQ (reference sequence). CDR3 region: CASSAGGPYEQYF. CDR3 in DNA: TGTGCCAGCTCTGCGGGAGGCCCCTACGAGCAGTACTTC.

The chain employs TRBV29-1 and TRBJ1-1; D perhaps matches TRBD1 (5 bases). Between the trimmed V and J ends, which lost 7 bases and 0 bases, there was a span of 18 bases. Germline CDR1 is SQVTM and CDR2 is ANQGSEA. The CDR3 is 15 amino acids. CDR3 DNA: TGCAGCGCCGTCGGGTACGGGGCTATGAACACTGAAGCTTTCTTT. This encodes CSAVGYGAMNTEAFF.

This clonotype has more than one count but fewer than ten. This rearrangement joins TRBV28 to TRBJ2-1, with D hard to call. Between the trimmed V and J ends, which lost 3 bases and 0 bases, there was a span of 12 bases. Germline CDR1 reads MDHEN; CDR2 reads SYDVKM. CDR3 length: 16 residues. The CDR3 region is CASSFNPESSYNEQFF. The CDR3 region has the DNA TGTGCCAGCAGTTTCAACCCCGAGAGCTCCTACAATGAGCAGTTCTTC.

The rearrangement uses TRBV14 and TRBJ2-7; the D is unclear. With 2 bases removed from V and 5 bases from J, the gap between germline ends came to 10 bases. CDR1 SGHDN and CDR2 FVKESK come from the germline V gene. CDR3 length: 13 amino acids. DNA of the CDR3: TGTGCCAGCAGCCAAATGCCCCTTGACGAGCAGTACTTC. The encoded protein is CASSQMPLDEQYF.

The V and J genes are TRBV28 and TRBJ1-1, with a possible D match to TRBD1 (5 bases). CDR1 and CDR2 (germline): MDHEN, SYDVKM. This CDR3 spans 17 amino acids. Trimming removed 5 bases from V and 1 base from J, with 20 bases in between. The DNA for the CDR3 is TGTGCCAGCAGTCCCCCACGAGGAAGCAGGGAGAACACTGAAGCTTTCTTT. Translated, it gives CASSPPRGSRENTEAFF.

In DNA form, the CDR3 reads TGTGCCAGCAGTGCGGAACAGGGGAGCGGCTTCGAGCAGTACTTC. This gives the protein CASSAEQGSGFEQYF. This sequence joins TRBV2 and TRBJ2-7; TRBD1 agrees at 7 bases. Unmatched junction bases numbered 12, after V lost 4 bases and J lost 6 bases. CDR1 is SNHLY and CDR2 is FYNNEI in the germline V gene. The CDR3 runs to 15 residues.

The rearrangement links TRBV20-1 to TRBJ2-4; perhaps TRBD1 as D (6 bases). V shed 6 bases and J shed 1 base, with 13 bases lying between them. Looked up from germline, CDR1 is DFQATT and CDR2 is SNEGSKA (reference sequence). The CDR3 is 14 residues long. The CDR3 DNA reads as TGCAGTGCCGTAGGGGGACGGGCCAAAAACATTCAGTACTTC. This encodes CSAVGGRAKNIQYF.

This clonotype appeared a few times. The rearrangement joins TRBV6-5 to TRBJ1-2; 7 nucleotides line up with TRBD1. CDR1 and CDR2 from the germline V gene are MNHEY and SVGAGI. J lost 4 bases, V lost 6 bases, and 5 bases had no gene match. The CDR3 is 13 residues long. CDR3 region: CASRLDRAYGYTF. The CDR3, as DNA: TGTGCCAGCAGACTCGACAGGGCCTATGGCTACACCTTC.

This clonotype showed up many times. V and J are TRBV29-1 and TRBJ2-4; 7 bases match TRBD2. Trimming took 7 bases from V and 10 from J; bases not matched to a gene: 10. The length of the CDR3 is 12 residues. Germline V gene sequence: CDR1 SQVTM, CDR2 ANQGSEA. CDR3 in amino acids: CSAYLGGDIQYF. The DNA for the CDR3 is TGCAGCGCATACCTTGGGGGGGATATTCAGTACTTC.

Only a few counts were recorded for this clonotype. V usage is TRBV29-1 and J usage is TRBJ2-1, with D tentatively TRBD1 or TRBD2 (6 bases each). Germline CDR1 and CDR2: SQVTM and ANQGSEA. The CDR3 spans 14 residues. Trimming shortened V by 7 bases and J by 5 bases, and 18 bases separated the two germline ends. The CDR3 reads CSAGGQGGNNEQFF. In nucleotides, the CDR3 is TGCAGCGCTGGGGGGCAGGGTGGGAACAATGAGCAGTTCTTC.

This clonotype was seen a handful of times. CDR3 amino acids: CASSPLQRTTASGETQYF. The CDR3, as DNA: TGTGCCAGCAGTCCATTACAAAGGACGACAGCCTCTGGGGAGACCCAGTACTTC. The chain links TRBV7-8 to TRBJ2-5; tentatively, D is TRBD1 (5 bases). The V end was cut by 6 bases, the J end by 5 bases, with 28 bases between. CDR3 size: 18 residues. Germline CDR1 reads SGHVS; CDR2 reads FQNEAQ. Supplemented by reference TRBV7-8 and TRBJ2-5, the full variable domain reads GAGVSQSPRYKVAKRGQDVALRCDPISGHVSLFWYQQALGQGPEFLTYFQNEAQLDKSGLPSDRFFAERPEGSVSTLKIQRTQQEDSAVYLCASSPLQRTTASGETQYFGPGTRLLVL.

The chain links TRBV6-2 or TRBV6-3 to TRBJ2-4, with TRBD2 matching over 12 bases. Trimming removed 5 bases from V and 7 bases from J; junction bases left unmatched: 6. In germline, CDR1 is MNHEY, CDR2 SVGEGT. The CDR3 length is 15 residues. DNA of the CDR3: TGTGCCAGCAGTCTAGCGGGGGGGCCGGTGAACATTCAGTACTTC. This sequence encodes CASSLAGGPVNIQYF.

The rearrangement joins TRBV3-1 to TRBJ1-2; D gene ambiguous. The germline V gene has CDR1 LGHDT and CDR2 YNNKEL (reference sequence). Trimming removed 3 bases from V and 6 bases from J, with 17 bases in between. The CDR3 contains 15 residues. The CDR3 DNA reads TGTGCCAGCAGCCAGGGTCTACTGTCGACGGATGGCTACACCTTC. This encodes CASSQGLLSTDGYTF.

The gene calls are TRBV6-1 and TRBJ2-5; no clear D gene. The CDR3 extends over 15 amino acids. Germline lookup yields CDR1 MNHNS and CDR2 SASEGT. V lost 0 bases and J 2 bases, leaving 10 bases between the germline ends. CDR3 sequence reads: CASSEAPRQQETQYF. CDR3 in DNA: TGTGCCAGCAGTGAAGCGCCCCGCCAACAAGAGACCCAGTACTTC.

The chain links TRBV12-3 or TRBV12-4 to TRBJ1-4; D is perhaps TRBD1 (5 bases). The CDR3 extends over 14 amino acids. With 4 bases removed from V and 4 bases from J, the gap between germline ends came to 10 bases. The CDR3 nucleotides are TGTGCCAGCAGTTCACAGGCGAGTAATGAAAAACTGTTTTTT. It yields the protein CASSSQASNEKLFF.

V usage is TRBV7-9 and J usage is TRBJ2-7; the D is unclear. CDR1 and CDR2 from the germline V gene are SEHNR and FQNEAQ (reference sequence). The CDR3 is 12 residues long. V was cut by 7 bases and J by 3 bases, with 10 bases left in between. CDR3 protein: CASMGFGYEQYF. In nucleotides, the CDR3 is TGTGCCAGCATGGGTTTCGGCTACGAGCAGTACTTC.

The chain recombines TRBV20-1 with TRBJ2-5; 9 nucleotides line up with TRBD2. Germline loops: CDR1 DFQATT, CDR2 SNEGSKA (reference sequence). There are 15 residues in the CDR3. V lost 3 bases to trimming and J lost 4 bases; unmatched junction nucleotides: 9. This CDR3 is CSARGQAGGGETQYF. CDR3 DNA sequence: TGCAGTGCTAGGGGTCAAGCGGGAGGAGGAGAGACCCAGTACTTC.

The chain joins TRBV19 to TRBJ2-7; either TRBD1 or TRBD2 may supply D (6 bases each). This CDR3 region has 15 residues. CDR1 and CDR2 from the germline V gene are LNHDA and SQIVND (reference sequence). V shed 3 bases and J shed 4 bases, with 16 bases lying between them. The CDR3 DNA reads TGTGCCAGTAGTATTCAGGAGGGGGAACCTTACGAGCAGTACTTC. It yields the protein CASSIQEGEPYEQYF.

The chain carries TRBV2 and TRBJ2-1, with 7 nucleotides matching TRBD2. CDR3 length: 11 residues. Unmatched junction bases numbered 6, after V lost 5 bases and J lost 14 bases. Germline CDR1 reads SNHLY; CDR2 reads FYNNEI. The CDR3 DNA follows: TGTGCCAGCAGTCCCGGGACTATGGAGTTCTTC. This codes for CASSPGTMEFF.

V is TRBV4-1 and J is TRBJ1-2; TRBD1 aligns across 7 bases. Germline CDR1 is MGHRA and CDR2 is YSYEKL. V lost 2 bases and J lost 4; bases outside the gene matches: 7. This CDR3 is built from 15 residues. CDR3 nucleotide sequence: TGCGCCAGCAGCCAAATACAGGGGAATGGCTATGGCTACACCTTC. Its protein product is CASSQIQGNGYGYTF.

In this sample, this clonotype turned up a few times. Relative to the germline gene, one junction end is altered; a read error may explain this. This chain connects TRBV3-1 to TRBJ2-1, with a possible D match to TRBD2 (6 bases). The CDR3 length is 17 residues. Germline V lookup: CDR1 LGHDT, CDR2 YNNKEL (reference sequence). The CDR3 DNA sequence: TGTGCAAGCAAACGGGGACTCCAAGCCGGATCCTACAATGAGCAGTTCTTC. It is translated as CASKRGLQAGSYNEQFF.

This clonotype was observed a handful of times. CDR3 sequence reads: CASSHPAGPEAFF. Here the CDR3 DNA reads TGCGCCAGCAGCCACCCGGCAGGGCCTGAAGCTTTCTTT. The chain carries TRBV4-1 and TRBJ1-1, with D maybe TRBD1 (5 bases). Per the germline V gene, CDR1 is MGHRA and CDR2 is YSYEKL. This CDR3 region has 13 residues. The ends were cut back, 3 bases at V and 6 bases at J, with 11 bases in the middle.

This clonotype has more than one count but fewer than ten. V usage is TRBV6-1 and J usage is TRBJ2-5; possible D gene TRBD2, 6 bases. V dropped 2 bases and J dropped 3 bases, with 13 bases sitting between them. The CDR3 totals 15 residues. Germline V CDR1 and CDR2: MNHNS, SASEGT. DNA for the CDR3: TGTGCCAGCAGTGAACCGAGTAGCGGAGAAGAGACCCAGTACTTC. This codes for CASSEPSSGEETQYF.

This clonotype has a count of ten or more. This chain links TRBV25-1 with TRBJ2-3, with D possibly TRBD1 on 5 matching bases. Trimming cost V 1 base and J 1 base, with 6 bases left between them. The V gene's germline CDR1 is MGHDK and CDR2 SYGVNS. The CDR3 sequence is 14 residues long. CDR3 coding DNA: TGTGCCAGCAGTGAATTAGGGGGCACAGATACGCAGTATTTT. Its protein is CASSELGGTDTQYF. Together with reference TRBV25-1 and TRBJ2-3, the CDR3 gives the full variable domain: EADIYQTPRYLVIGTGKKITLECSQTMGHDKMYWYQQDPGMELHLIHYSYGVNSTEKGDLSSESTVSRIRTEHFPLTLESARPSHTSQYLCASSELGGTDTQYFGPGTRLTVL.

In this sample, this clonotype turned up many times. The chain has TRBV29-1 and TRBJ2-1; 8 bases match TRBD2. Germline V gene sequence: CDR1 SQVTM, CDR2 ANQGSEA. The trim removed 1 base at V and 7 bases at J, leaving 6 bases unmatched. The CDR3 is made up of 14 amino acids. CDR3 nucleotides: TGCAGCGTTGAAGCGGGGGGGTTTATTAATGAGCAGTTCTTC. This encodes CSVEAGGFINEQFF.

There are a few counts of this clonotype. The junction and the germline gene differ at one end; a read error may be behind it. V and J are TRBV7-9 and TRBJ2-1, with a possible D match to TRBD1 (6 bases). Germline CDR1 and CDR2: SEHNR and FQNEAQ (reference sequence). The CDR3 has 17 amino acids. CDR3 DNA: TGTGCCTGCAGCTTGGAACAGGGACCGTTCTCCTACAATGAGCAGTTCTTC. This codes for CACSLEQGPFSYNEQFF.

The V call is TRBV28, the J call TRBJ1-1; TRBD1 aligns across 11 bases. The CDR3 consists of 15 residues. CDR1 and CDR2 (germline): MDHEN, SYDVKM. Germline trimming cut 6 bases from V and 6 bases from J; bases unmatched to any gene: 9. The CDR3 bases are TGTGCCAGCAGGGAGCGGGACAGGGGGAGTTCTGAAGCTTTCTTT. This encodes CASRERDRGSSEAFF.